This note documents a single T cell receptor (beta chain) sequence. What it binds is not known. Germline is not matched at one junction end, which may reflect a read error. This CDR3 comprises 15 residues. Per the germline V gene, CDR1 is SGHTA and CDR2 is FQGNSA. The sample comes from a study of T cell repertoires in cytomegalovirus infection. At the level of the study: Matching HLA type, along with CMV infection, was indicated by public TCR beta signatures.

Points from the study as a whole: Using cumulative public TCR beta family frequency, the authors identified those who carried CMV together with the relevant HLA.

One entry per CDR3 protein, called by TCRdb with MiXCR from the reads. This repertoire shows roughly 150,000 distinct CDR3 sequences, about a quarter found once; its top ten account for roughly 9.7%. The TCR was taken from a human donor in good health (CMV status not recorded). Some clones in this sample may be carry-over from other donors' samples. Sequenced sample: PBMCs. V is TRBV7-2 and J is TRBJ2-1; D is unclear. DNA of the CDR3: TGTGCCAACAGCCTCCTTGCCTCTTCCTACAGTGAGCAGTTCTTC. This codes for CANSLLASSYSEQFF.